This T cell receptor beta chain stems from a study of shared clonotypes between healthy human individuals. Study-wide context: A donor's plate count was three for CD4 naive and three for CD4 memory; CD8 naive had two and CD8 memory one.

CD4+ cells underwent separation, giving CD45RA+ naive and CD45RA-negative memory subsets. Using immunoSEQ multiplex PCR, the repertoire was profiled, and TCRdb retains in-frame clones only, with some absent. There are about 960,000 clones in the sample; 70% to 85% occur only once, and approximately 1.5% lies in the top ten. Whole-study findings and limits: Some clonotypes were shared by all four sorted-subset donors, while others were not shared. The non-shared ones had lower generation probabilities than the shared ones. Naive CD4 clonotypes were shared across a handful of donors at about 5.2%.

The CDR3 loop spans 17 amino acids. Germline lookup yields CDR1 SGHNT and CDR2 YENEEA. V was clipped by 2 bases and J by 6 bases; unmatched bases: 12. A remark on this clone: No antigen is known for it.

This chain joins TRBV11-3 and TRBJ2-1; 8 positions match TRBD2. The clonotype originates from a man aged 18 to 35 in good health. Material for sequencing was memory CD4+ T cells sorted from blood. Subset denoted: CD45RA-negative fraction. Here the CDR3 reads CASSLSYGRDAGNEQFF. CDR3 DNA: TGTGCCAGCAGCTTATCATACGGGAGGGACGCCGGCAATGAGCAGTTCTTC.